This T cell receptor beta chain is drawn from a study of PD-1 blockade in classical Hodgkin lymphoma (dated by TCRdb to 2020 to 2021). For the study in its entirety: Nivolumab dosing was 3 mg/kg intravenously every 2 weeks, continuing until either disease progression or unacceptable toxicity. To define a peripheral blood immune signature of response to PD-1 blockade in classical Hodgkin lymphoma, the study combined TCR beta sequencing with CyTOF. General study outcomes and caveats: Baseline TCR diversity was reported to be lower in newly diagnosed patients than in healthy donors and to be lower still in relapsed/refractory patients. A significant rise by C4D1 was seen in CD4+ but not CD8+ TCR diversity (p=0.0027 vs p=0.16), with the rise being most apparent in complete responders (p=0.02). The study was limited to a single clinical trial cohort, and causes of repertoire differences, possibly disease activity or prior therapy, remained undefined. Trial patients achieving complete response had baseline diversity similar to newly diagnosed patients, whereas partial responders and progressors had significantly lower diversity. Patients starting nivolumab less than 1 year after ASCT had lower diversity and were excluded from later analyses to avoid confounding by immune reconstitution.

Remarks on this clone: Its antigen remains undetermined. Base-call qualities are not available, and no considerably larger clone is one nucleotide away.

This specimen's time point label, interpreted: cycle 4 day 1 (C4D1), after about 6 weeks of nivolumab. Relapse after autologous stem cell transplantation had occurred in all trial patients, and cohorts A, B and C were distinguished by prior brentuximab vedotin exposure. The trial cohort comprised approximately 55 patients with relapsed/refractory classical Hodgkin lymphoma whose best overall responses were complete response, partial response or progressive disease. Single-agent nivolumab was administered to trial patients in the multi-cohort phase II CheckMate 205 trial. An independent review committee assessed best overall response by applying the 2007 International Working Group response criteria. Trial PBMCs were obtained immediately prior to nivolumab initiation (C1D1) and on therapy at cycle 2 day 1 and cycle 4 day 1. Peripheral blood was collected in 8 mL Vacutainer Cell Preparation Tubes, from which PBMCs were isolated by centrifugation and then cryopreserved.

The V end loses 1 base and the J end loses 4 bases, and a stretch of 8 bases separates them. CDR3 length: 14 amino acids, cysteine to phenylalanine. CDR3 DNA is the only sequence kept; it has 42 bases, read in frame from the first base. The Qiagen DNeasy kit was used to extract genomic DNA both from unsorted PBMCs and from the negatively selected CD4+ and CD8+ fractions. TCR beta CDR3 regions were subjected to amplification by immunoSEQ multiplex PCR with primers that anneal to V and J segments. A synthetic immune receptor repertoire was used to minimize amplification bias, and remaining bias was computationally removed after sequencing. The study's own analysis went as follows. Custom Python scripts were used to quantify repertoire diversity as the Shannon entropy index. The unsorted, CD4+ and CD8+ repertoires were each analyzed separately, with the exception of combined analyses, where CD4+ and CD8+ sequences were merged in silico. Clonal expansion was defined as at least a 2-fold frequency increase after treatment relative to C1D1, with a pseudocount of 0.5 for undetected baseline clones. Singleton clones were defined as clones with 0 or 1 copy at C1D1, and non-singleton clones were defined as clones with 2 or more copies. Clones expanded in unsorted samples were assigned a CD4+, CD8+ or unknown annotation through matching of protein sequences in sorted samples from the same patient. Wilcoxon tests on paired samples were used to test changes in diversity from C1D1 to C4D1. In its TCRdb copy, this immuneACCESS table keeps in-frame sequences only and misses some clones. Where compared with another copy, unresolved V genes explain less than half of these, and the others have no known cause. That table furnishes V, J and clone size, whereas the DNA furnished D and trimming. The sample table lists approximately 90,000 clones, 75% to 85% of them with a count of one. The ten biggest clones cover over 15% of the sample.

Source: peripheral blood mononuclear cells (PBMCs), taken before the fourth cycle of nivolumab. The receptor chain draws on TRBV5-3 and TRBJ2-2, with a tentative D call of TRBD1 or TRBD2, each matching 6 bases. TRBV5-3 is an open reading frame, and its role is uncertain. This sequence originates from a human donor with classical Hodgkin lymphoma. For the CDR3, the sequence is CARSLSGATGELFF. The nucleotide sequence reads TGTGCCAGAAGCTTGTCGGGGGCCACCGGGGAGCTGTTTTTT.